What follows are 18 T cell receptor beta chains derived from one specimen sequenced in a study of T cells in Graves' hyperthyroidism and ophthalmopathy. Amplified TCR beta CDR3 regions derived from RNA transcripts. The HTBI primer set served for first-round RT-PCR of the TCR CDR3. One entry per CDR3 protein, called by TCRdb with MiXCR from the multiplex PCR reads. There are about 270,000 distinct CDR3 sequences in the sample; roughly 22% occur only once, and approximately 60% lies in the top ten. The sequenced sample consisted of blood. The receptors come from a young man with Graves' ophthalmopathy.

This clonotype was recorded many times. This sequence joins TRBV11-2 and TRBJ2-5; no firm D call. Trimming shortened V by 3 bases and J by 4 bases, and 9 bases separated the two germline ends. The CDR3 is made up of 13 amino acids. Germline CDR1 is SGHAT and CDR2 is FQNNGV. The DNA for the CDR3 is TGTGCCAGCAGCTTCGGGTCCGGAGAGACCCAGTACTTC. As protein: CASSFGSGETQYF.

This clonotype came up a few times. V usage is TRBV11-2 and J usage is TRBJ2-7; 11 bases are a match to TRBD1. The CDR3 runs to 15 residues. V dropped 4 bases and J dropped 6; count of bases not matched to a gene: 8. Germline V gene sequence: CDR1 SGHAT, CDR2 FQNNGV. CDR3 sequence reads: CASSWTPGQGGEQYF. DNA for the CDR3: TGTGCCAGCAGCTGGACCCCGGGACAGGGGGGCGAGCAGTACTTC. Using reference TRBV11-2 and TRBJ2-7 for the parts outside the CDR3, the full variable domain is EAGVAQSPRYKIIEKRQSVAFWCNPISGHATLYWYQQILGQGPKLLIQFQNNGVVDDSQLPKDRFSAERLKGVDSTLKIQPAKLEDSAVYLCASSWTPGQGGEQYFGPGTRLTVT.

The CDR3 DNA is TGTGCCAGCAGCTTAAGACTAGCGGCTTCCTACAATGAGCAGTTCTTC. Its protein is CASSLRLAASYNEQFF. This chain links TRBV7-2 with TRBJ2-1; 9 nucleotides match TRBD2. The V segment lost 2 bases and the J segment 1 base; nucleotides outside the gene matches: 3. This CDR3 has 16 amino acids. In germline, CDR1 is SGHTA, CDR2 FQGNSA.

The sample holds a few counts of this clonotype. One base away lies a much larger clone, so this may be a sequencing read error. The chain is built from TRBV30 and TRBJ2-1; 10 bases match TRBD2. V was pared by 2 bases and J by 9 bases, with 4 bases of the junction left unmatched. The germline CDR1 and CDR2 sequences are GTSNPN and SVGIG (reference sequence). CDR3 length: 13 amino acids. CDR3 protein: CAWSLAGGTEQFF. The CDR3 region has the DNA TGTGCCTGGAGTTTAGCGGGAGGAACTGAGCAGTTCTTC.

This clonotype was counted at least ten times. V gene TRBV2 combines with J gene TRBJ2-3, with D unresolved. V lost 0 bases to trimming and J lost 0 bases, with 19 bases between them. Germline V gene data show CDR1 as SNHLY and CDR2 as FYNNEI. The CDR3 is 19 residues long. CDR3 nucleotides: TGTGCCAGCAGTGAAGCGCTTGGGCCCCGAAGCGTCAGCACAGATACGCAGTATTTT. This encodes CASSEALGPRSVSTDTQYF.

This clonotype was seen more than once but under ten times. CDR3 sequence: CASSFAGTGNQPQHF. CDR3 in DNA: TGTGCCAGTAGTTTCGCCGGGACGGGGAATCAGCCCCAGCATTTT. The J gene is TRBJ1-5, the V gene TRBV19, with D perhaps TRBD1 (5 bases). V lost 5 bases and J 4 bases, leaving 15 bases between the germline ends. This CDR3 has 15 amino acids. Germline V gene sequence: CDR1 LNHDA, CDR2 SQIVND (reference sequence).

This clonotype was recorded many times. The chain joins TRBV7-8 to TRBJ1-1; 11 bases match TRBD1. The CDR3 consists of 14 residues. V lost 3 bases, J lost 6 bases, and 3 bases stayed unmatched. Germline V gene sequence: CDR1 SGHVS, CDR2 FQNEAQ. CDR3 nucleotide sequence: TGTGCCAGCAGCTTGGACAGGGGGCTTGCTGAAGCTTTCTTT. This codes for CASSLDRGLAEAFF.

This rearrangement joins TRBV5-5 to TRBJ2-1; D remains unclear. There are 17 residues in the CDR3. V lost 1 base to trimming and J lost 4 bases, with 18 bases between them. From germline, CDR1 is SGHKS and CDR2 YYEKEE (reference sequence). Here the CDR3 DNA reads TGTGCCAGCAGCTTGTCTTCGAGGCCCCTAGGGTACAATGAGCAGTTCTTC. Residues: CASSLSSRPLGYNEQFF.

This clonotype was counted only a few times. The V call is TRBV5-1, the J call TRBJ2-5, with 10 positions matching TRBD2. The germline gives CDR1 SGHRS, CDR2 YFSETQ. The CDR3 extends over 15 amino acids. Unmatched junction bases numbered 4, after V lost 1 base and J lost 4 bases. CDR3 region: CASSLTERGGETQYF. The CDR3 DNA follows: TGCGCCAGCAGCTTGACGGAGCGGGGGGGAGAGACCCAGTACTTC.

In its sample, this clonotype was seen a few times. The CDR3 DNA sequence: TGCAGTGCGCGACAGGGTCTGGCTGGCTACACCTTC. Its translation is CSARQGLAGYTF. V and J are TRBV20-1 and TRBJ1-2; the match to TRBD1 covers 7 bases. CDR3 length: 12 amino acids. The germline CDR1 and CDR2 sequences are DFQATT and SNEGSKA (reference sequence). After removal of 6 bases from V and 7 bases from J, the junction contained 8 bases not matched to a gene.

This clonotype has only one observation. This rearrangement joins TRBV29-1 to TRBJ1-1, with 9 bases that match TRBD1. Germline lookup yields CDR1 SQVTM and CDR2 ANQGSEA. This CDR3 region has 12 residues. J lost 5 bases, V lost 7 bases, and 5 bases had no gene match. The CDR3 region is CSAGTGRTEAFF. The CDR3 DNA reads as TGCAGCGCTGGGACAGGGAGGACTGAAGCTTTCTTT.

In this sample, this clonotype turned up many times. The chain uses TRBV6-1 and TRBJ1-6; 8 bases agree with TRBD1. V trimming: 6 bases; J trimming: 7 bases; junction bases outside the gene matches: 11. CDR1 is MNHNS and CDR2 is SASEGT in the germline V gene. The CDR3 is 16 amino acids. The CDR3 DNA reads as TGTGCCAGCAGATATTTCGGACAGGGTAGGAATTCACCCCTCCACTTT. Protein product: CASRYFGQGRNSPLHF.

This clonotype came up many times. The genes are TRBV11-2 and TRBJ2-7; D call uncertain. The germline V gene has CDR1 SGHAT and CDR2 FQNNGV. The V end lost 2 bases, the J end lost 6 bases, and 11 bases lay between the germline ends. The CDR3 loop spans 13 amino acids. The CDR3 region is CASSLNRNLEQYF. As DNA, the CDR3 is TGTGCCAGCAGCTTAAATCGCAACCTCGAGCAGTACTTC.

This clonotype was recorded a few times. The rearrangement links TRBV2 to TRBJ1-1, with D hard to call. Germline V lookup: CDR1 SNHLY, CDR2 FYNNEI. V lost 2 bases to trimming and J lost 5 bases, with 6 bases between them. This CDR3 contains 12 residues. The CDR3 loop is CASSESYTEAFF. CDR3 bases: TGTGCCAGCAGTGAAAGCTATACTGAAGCTTTCTTT.

Comments on this clonotype: This may stem from a read error, because a much larger clone lies one nucleotide away. The rearrangement joins TRBV3-1 to TRBJ2-1; D is undetermined. The DNA matches TRBJ2-7 better at its end, which makes the J call doubtful. CDR3 length: 13 residues. Germline V CDR1 and CDR2: LGHDT, YNNKEL (reference sequence). The CDR3 region is CASSHGSYNEQYF. CDR3 nucleotide sequence: TGTGCCAGCAGCCATGGTAGCTACAATGAGCAGTACTTC.

This clonotype appeared many times. V is TRBV12-3 or TRBV12-4 and J is TRBJ2-7; D is ambiguous. Trimming pared 2 bases from V and 5 bases from J, leaving 4 bases between. The CDR3 is 11 residues long. The CDR3: CASSLLDEQYF. CDR3 bases: TGTGCCAGCAGTTTACTGGACGAGCAGTACTTC.

In its sample, this clonotype was seen a few times. The gene calls are TRBV5-1 and TRBJ2-1; the D gene is possibly TRBD1 (5 bases). CDR1 and CDR2 from the germline V gene are SGHRS and YFSETQ. The germline V and J ends were trimmed by 4 bases and 7 bases, with 12 bases remaining between them. This CDR3 spans 13 amino acids. CDR3 sequence reads: CASSARTQNEQFF. The CDR3 DNA reads TGCGCCAGCAGCGCACGGACACAGAATGAGCAGTTCTTC.

This clonotype has just a few counts. V and J are TRBV27 and TRBJ2-7; maybe TRBD2 (7 bases). This CDR3 has 14 amino acids. Germline-derived CDR1 and CDR2 are MNHEY and SMNVEV (reference sequence). V lost 4 bases and J 3 bases, leaving 13 bases between the germline ends. This CDR3 reads CASSWGGPDYEQYF. DNA for the CDR3: TGTGCCAGCAGTTGGGGGGGCCCCGACTACGAGCAGTACTTC.